This T cell receptor (beta chain) derives from a study of CD8+ T cells in alopecia areata (dated by TCRdb to the late 2010s). About the full investigation: The treated patients took part in an open-label pilot trial in which moderate-to-severe alopecia areata was treated with oral tofacitinib at 5 to 10 mg twice daily. Tofacitinib was given for 6 to 18 months, followed by 6 months of follow-up off drug to assess delayed response and recurrence. High-throughput TCRbeta sequencing was used to examine T cell clonal expansion in alopecia areata in both the C3H/HeJ mouse model and human patients. On the human side, TCRbeta sequencing was run on scalp tissue and on sorted CD4+ and CD8+ peripheral blood T cells from healthy controls and from alopecia areata patients with either patchy or totalis/universalis disease. Tofacitinib-treated patients had biopsies at baseline and at 4 and 24 weeks of treatment, with a later scalp biopsy in several patients. Clonality in the scalp was compared among normal scalp (n=4), patchy alopecia areata scalp (n=8), and alopecia totalis/universalis scalp (n=8). The RNA source kit depended on sample type: the PAXgene miRNA kit for fixed scalp, the miRNeasy kit for PBMCs, and the RNeasy kit for mouse skin. TCRbeta CDR3 regions were amplified by immunoSEQ multiplex PCR with 35 Vbeta forward and 13 Jbeta reverse primers. Overall study results and their limits: Unlike mouse skin, which is dominated by gammadelta T cells, normal human skin has resident alphabeta T cells that are also sequenced, and this complicates analysis of the scalp TCR repertoire. Compared with mice, TCR sequences shared between patients were less clear, possibly partly because of HLA diversity across the patient population. Lesional scalp, especially in alopecia totalis/universalis, showed higher clonality and more expanded CD8+ clones than normal scalp, suggesting antigenic drive.

Libraries were prepared through the immunoSEQ multiplex PCR assay. To provide template for TCR sequencing, every sample had RNA extracted and reverse transcribed into cDNA. SuperScript III was used to make first-strand cDNA, primed with a 2:1 mix of oligo-dT and random hexamers. Amplification bias was assessed with a synthetic immune receptor repertoire, and residual bias was removed computationally. The paper's data handling went like this. Raw reads were preprocessed to remove errors, and CDR3 was defined according to IMGT conventions as the region from the conserved cysteine to phenylalanine. Clonality was computed by normalizing Shannon entropy by log2 of the number of productive unique TCRs and subtracting the result from 1. Whether scalp clones were CD4 or CD8 was inferred by matching scalp TCRbeta sequences against CD4 and CD8 repertoires sorted from blood. The table comes from immuneACCESS by way of TCRdb, which keeps in-frame sequences with V and J called. Part of the clones is missing from these tables; in studies checked, under half for an unresolved V gene and the rest for unknown reasons. From that table come the V and J calls and clone size; the DNA was used to work out D and trimming. For this sample there are roughly 150,000 clones; about 51% appear just once. The ten largest account for 15% to 20% of the sample.

This clone showed up just a few times. No cognate antigen has been identified for it. No clone much larger than this one lies a single base away; base qualities are absent. The sample's time point label, decoded: baseline before oral tofacitinib. From alopecia areata patients, peripheral blood was collected along with lesional scalp punch biopsies. After PBMCs were isolated by density centrifugation and stained for CD3, CD4 and CD8, a FACSAria was used to sort CD4+ and CD8+ T cells. The CDR3 has 15 amino acids, counting the end cysteine and phenylalanine. The sequence is cut down to CDR3 DNA, 45 bases in frame from base 1. CDR1 and CDR2, per the germline V gene (reference sequence), are LNHNV and YYDKDF. V gives up 0 bases and J gives up 0 bases, and the segment between their germline ends measures 7 bases.

The V and J segments used are TRBV15 and TRBJ2-3; the D gene remains uncertain. This TCR was recovered from a human donor with alopecia areata. The sample here was CD8+ T cells sorted from blood, taken at week 0. The DNA sequence is given as TGTGCCACCAGCAGAGATGGAGCAAGCACAGATACGCAGTATTTT. Its protein product is CATSRDGASTDTQYF.